The 13 T cell receptor beta chains in this list originate from one sample, sequenced in a study of persistence of HIV-infected CD4 T cells. The libraries were made with immunoSEQ version 4 in survey mode. The data were produced by immunoSEQ multiplex PCR, yet TCRdb's version contains in-frame clones alone and is incomplete. The sample includes some 20,000 clones, 65% seen only once; the top ten take 6.5% to 8.5%. Their cognate antigens are unknown. Cells were stimulated with CMV-infected fibroblast lysates at roughly 10 ug/mL. CD4+ T cells upregulating both CD40 ligand and CD69 were sorted as responding cells. The sample was CD4+ T cells sorted from PBMCs after approximately 20-hour stimulation, taken from a patient who received antiretroviral therapy. Every receptor here comes from an adult woman with HIV who was CMV-seropositive.

V usage is TRBV5-4 and J usage is TRBJ2-3; no reliable D call. V was clipped by 2 bases and J by 1 base, with 2 bases between them. This CDR3 comprises 12 residues. Germline values: CDR1 SGHNT, CDR2 YYREEE (reference sequence). CDR3 nucleotides: TGTGCCAGCAGCTTTCGCACAGATACGCAGTATTTT. It codes for CASSFRTDTQYF.

This clone is termed medium-sized. The chain has TRBV12-5 and TRBJ1-1; D is ambiguous. The CDR3 loop spans 13 amino acids. V dropped 4 bases and J dropped 4 bases, with 10 bases sitting between them. Germline lookup yields CDR1 LGHNT and CDR2 FRNRAP. For the CDR3, the DNA is TGTGCTAGTGGTTCCTGGGAGGGCACTGAAGCTTTCTTT. This encodes CASGSWEGTEAFF.

The CDR3 coding sequence is TGTGCCAGCAGCCCGAGACCCGTAGGGGAGGATAGGGAGCTGTTTTTT. This codes for CASSPRPVGEDRELFF. The chain employs TRBV7-6 and TRBJ2-2; possibly TRBD2 for D (6 bases). The CDR3 totals 16 residues. The V and J ends lost 5 bases and 9 bases respectively, with 22 bases between them. Germline V lookup: CDR1 SGHVS, CDR2 FNYEAQ.

By frequency in the sample, this clone is medium-sized (0.01 to 0.1%). This rearrangement joins TRBV9 to TRBJ1-6; 7 bases are a match to TRBD1. The germline CDR1 and CDR2 sequences are SGDLS and YYNGEE. J gave up 7 bases and V 5 bases, and 9 bases lay outside the gene matches. The CDR3 sequence is 15 residues long. Written as DNA, the CDR3 is TGTGCCAGCAGTTCGACGACAGGGAGCAATTCACCCCTCCACTTT. Translation: CASSSTTGSNSPLHF.

This clone was picked up one time. This sequence joins TRBV7-3 and TRBJ2-3; D remains unclear. The CDR3 is made up of 15 amino acids. CDR1 SGHTA and CDR2 FQGTGA come from the germline V gene. The V gene lost 4 bases and the J gene lost 2 bases, with 13 bases spanning the gap. The DNA for the CDR3 is TGTGCCAGCAGCTCCCTGGGCAGGCACACAGATACGCAGTATTTT. Its protein product is CASSSLGRHTDTQYF.

This chain connects TRBV19 to TRBJ2-5, with TRBD2 identical over 15 bases. Germline V gives CDR1 LNHDA, CDR2 SQIVND (reference sequence). The CDR3 totals 16 residues. Germline trimming cut 1 base from V and 11 bases from J; bases unmatched to any gene: 8. The CDR3 DNA reads as TGTGCCAGTAGTATAGGAACTGGGACTAGCGGGGGGATGCAGTACTTC. Its translation is CASSIGTGTSGGMQYF. The variable domain in full, with the rest retrieved from reference TRBV19 and TRBJ2-5, is DGGITQSPKYLFRKEGQNVTLSCEQNLNHDAMYWYRQDPGQGLRLIYYSQIVNDFQKGDIAEGYSVSREKKESFPLTVTSAQKNPTAFYLCASSIGTGTSGGMQYFGPGTRLLVL.

This clone was seen a few times. The chain links TRBV9 to TRBJ2-3, with no clear D. The CDR3 totals 16 residues. CDR1 and CDR2 (germline): SGDLS, YYNGEE. The V end lost 2 bases, the J end lost 4 bases, and 17 bases lay between the germline ends. CDR3 protein: CASSVDLRPAPDTQYF. The CDR3 DNA is TGTGCCAGCAGCGTGGATTTGAGGCCCGCCCCAGATACGCAGTATTTT.

The CDR3 spells CASSQLLTGNTIYF. The CDR3 DNA reads TGTGCCAGCAGCCAACTGCTTACTGGAAACACCATATATTTT. The J gene is TRBJ1-3, the V gene TRBV14; no reliable D call. The CDR3 is made up of 14 amino acids. Germline loops: CDR1 SGHDN, CDR2 FVKESK. Between the trimmed V and J ends, which lost 2 bases and 2 bases, there was a span of 7 bases.

The DNA of the CDR3 is TGCGCCAGCAGTGAGTCCCCGGGGATCTATGGCTACACCTTC. Protein sequence: CASSESPGIYGYTF. V usage is TRBV10-1 and J usage is TRBJ1-2; D remains ambiguous. This CDR3 is built from 14 residues. Germline V gene lookup returns CDR1 WNHNN and CDR2 SYGVQD (reference sequence). Trimming left V 0 bases short and J 4 bases short, with 9 bases between.

The rearrangement uses TRBV5-1 and TRBJ2-7, with D perhaps matching TRBD2 (5 bases). The CDR3 sequence is 15 residues long. Germline V gene lookup returns CDR1 SGHRS and CDR2 YFSETQ. Trimming removed 1 base at V and 2 bases at J, with 13 bases between. CDR3 sequence: CASSLNAGSAYEQYV. The CDR3 nucleotides are TGCGCCAGCAGCTTGAATGCGGGCAGCGCCTACGAGCAGTACGTC.

The rearrangement joins TRBV30 to TRBJ1-4; D may be TRBD1 (5 bases). The CDR3 totals 14 residues. Germline V gene sequence: CDR1 GTSNPN, CDR2 SVGIG (reference sequence). Trimming shortened V by 2 bases and J by 1 base, and 8 bases separated the two germline ends. The CDR3 spells CAWSRGGTNEKLFF. As DNA, the CDR3 is TGTGCCTGGAGTCGTGGGGGAACTAATGAAAAACTGTTTTTT.

The V gene is TRBV5-8, the J gene TRBJ1-5; 11 bases map to TRBD1. V dropped 6 bases and J dropped 2; count of bases not matched to a gene: 4. Per germline, CDR1 SGHTS and CDR2 YDEGEE. CDR3 length: 15 residues. The CDR3 bases are TGTGCCAGCACCTCGGGACAGGGGGGCAATCAGCCCCAGCATTTT. Translated, it gives CASTSGQGGNQPQHF.

This chain joins TRBV7-3 and TRBJ1-4; possibly TRBD1 for D (5 bases). The germline V gene has CDR1 SGHTA and CDR2 FQGTGA. This CDR3 contains 15 residues. Trimming stripped 0 bases from V and 1 base from J, with 6 bases between. DNA for the CDR3: TGTGCCAGCAGCTTAACGGGGGGAACTAATGAAAAACTGTTTTTT. Amino acid sequence: CASSLTGGTNEKLFF.